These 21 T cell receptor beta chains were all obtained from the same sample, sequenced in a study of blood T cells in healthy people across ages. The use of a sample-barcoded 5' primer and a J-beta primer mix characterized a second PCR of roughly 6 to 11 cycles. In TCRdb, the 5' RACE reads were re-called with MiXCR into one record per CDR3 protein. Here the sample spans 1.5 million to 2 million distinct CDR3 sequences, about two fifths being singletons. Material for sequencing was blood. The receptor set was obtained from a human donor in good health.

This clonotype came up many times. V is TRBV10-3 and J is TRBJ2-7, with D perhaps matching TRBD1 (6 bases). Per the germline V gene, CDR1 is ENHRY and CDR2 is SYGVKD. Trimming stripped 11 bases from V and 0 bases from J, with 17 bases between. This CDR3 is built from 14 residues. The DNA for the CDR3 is TGTGCCGTAGGCGCTACAGGGAACTCCTACGAGCAGTACTTC. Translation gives CAVGATGNSYEQYF.

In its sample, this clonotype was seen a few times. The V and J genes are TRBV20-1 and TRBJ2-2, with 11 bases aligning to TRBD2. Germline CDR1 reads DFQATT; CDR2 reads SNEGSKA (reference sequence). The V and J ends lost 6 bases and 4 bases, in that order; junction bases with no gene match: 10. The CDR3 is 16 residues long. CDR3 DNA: TGCAGTGCCGAGGATGCTAGCGGGGGGCTCACCGGGGAGCTGTTTTTT. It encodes CSAEDASGGLTGELFF.

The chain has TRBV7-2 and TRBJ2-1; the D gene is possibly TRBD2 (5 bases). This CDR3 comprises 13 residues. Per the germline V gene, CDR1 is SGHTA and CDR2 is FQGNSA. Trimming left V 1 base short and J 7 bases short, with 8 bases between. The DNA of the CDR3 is TGTGCCAGCAGCTTAGAGTCGGGGAATGAGCAGTTCTTC. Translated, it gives CASSLESGNEQFF.

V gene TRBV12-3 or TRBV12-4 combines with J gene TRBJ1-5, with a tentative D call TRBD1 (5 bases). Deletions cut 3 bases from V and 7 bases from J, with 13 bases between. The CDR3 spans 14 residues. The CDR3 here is CASSFGGKGQPQHF. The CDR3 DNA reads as TGTGCCAGCAGTTTTGGGGGTAAGGGCCAGCCCCAGCATTTT.

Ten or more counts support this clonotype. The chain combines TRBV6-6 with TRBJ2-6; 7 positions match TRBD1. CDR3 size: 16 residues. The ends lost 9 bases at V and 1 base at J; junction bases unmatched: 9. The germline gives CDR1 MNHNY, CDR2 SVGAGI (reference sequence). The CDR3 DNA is TGTGCCAGTACCAGAAAGGGGGCTTCTGGGGCCAACGTCCTGACTTTC. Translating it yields CASTRKGASGANVLTF.

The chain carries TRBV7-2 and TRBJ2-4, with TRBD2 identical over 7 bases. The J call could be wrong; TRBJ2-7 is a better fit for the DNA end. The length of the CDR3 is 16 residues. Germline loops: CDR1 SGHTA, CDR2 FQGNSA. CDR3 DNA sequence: TGTGCCAGCAGCCCCGGGCTAGCGGCAAGCTCCTACGAGCAGTACTTC. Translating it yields CASSPGLAASSYEQYF.

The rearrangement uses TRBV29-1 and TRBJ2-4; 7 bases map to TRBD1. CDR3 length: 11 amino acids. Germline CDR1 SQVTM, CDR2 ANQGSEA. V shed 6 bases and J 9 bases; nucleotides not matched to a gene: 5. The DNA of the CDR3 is TGCAGCGTCGAACAGGGGACCATTCAGTACTTC. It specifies CSVEQGTIQYF.

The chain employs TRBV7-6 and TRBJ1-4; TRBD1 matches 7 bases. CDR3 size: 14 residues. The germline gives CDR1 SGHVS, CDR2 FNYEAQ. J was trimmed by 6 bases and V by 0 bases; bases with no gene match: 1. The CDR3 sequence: CASSLAQGYEKLFF. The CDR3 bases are TGTGCCAGCAGCTTAGCACAGGGGTATGAAAAACTGTTTTTT. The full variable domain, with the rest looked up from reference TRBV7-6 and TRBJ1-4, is GAGVSQSPRYKVTKRGQDVALRCDPISGHVSLYWYRQALGQGPEFLTYFNYEAQQDKSGLPNDRFSAERPEGSISTLTIQRTEQRDSAMYRCASSLAQGYEKLFFGSGTQLSVL.

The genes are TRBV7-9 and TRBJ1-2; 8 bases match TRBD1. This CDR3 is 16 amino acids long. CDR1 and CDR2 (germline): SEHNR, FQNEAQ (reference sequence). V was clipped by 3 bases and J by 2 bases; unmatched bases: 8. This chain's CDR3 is CASSLRRTGGNYGYTF. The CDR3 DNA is TGTGCCAGCAGCTTGCGAAGAACAGGGGGAAACTATGGCTACACCTTC.

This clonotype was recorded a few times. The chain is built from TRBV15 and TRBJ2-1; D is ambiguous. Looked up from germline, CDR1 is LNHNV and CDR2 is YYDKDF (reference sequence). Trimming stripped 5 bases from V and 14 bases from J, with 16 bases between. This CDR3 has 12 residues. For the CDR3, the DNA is TGTGCCACCAGCGGCTTATATACCACGAAGTTCTTC. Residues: CATSGLYTTKFF.

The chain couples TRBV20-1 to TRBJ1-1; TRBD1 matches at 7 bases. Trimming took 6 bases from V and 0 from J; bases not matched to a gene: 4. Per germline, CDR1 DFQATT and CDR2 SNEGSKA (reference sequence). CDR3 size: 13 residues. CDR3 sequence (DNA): TGCAGTGCGGACAGGCCTATGAACACTGAAGCTTTCTTT. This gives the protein CSADRPMNTEAFF.

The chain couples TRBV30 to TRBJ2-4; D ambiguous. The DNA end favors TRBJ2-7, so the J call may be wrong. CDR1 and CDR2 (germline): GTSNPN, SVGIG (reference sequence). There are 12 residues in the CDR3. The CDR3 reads CACTGRFYEQYF. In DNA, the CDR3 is TGTGCCTGCACGGGCCGATTCTACGAGCAGTACTTC.

CDR3 bases: TGTGCCAGCAGCTTGATGGTAGGGGTGAGTGAGCAGTTCTTC. Translating gives CASSLMVGVSEQFF. The gene calls are TRBV5-5 and TRBJ2-1; possible D gene TRBD1, 5 bases. The V and J ends lost 1 base and 9 bases respectively, with 14 bases between them. This CDR3 comprises 14 residues. CDR1 is SGHKS, CDR2 YYEKEE, per germline (reference sequence).

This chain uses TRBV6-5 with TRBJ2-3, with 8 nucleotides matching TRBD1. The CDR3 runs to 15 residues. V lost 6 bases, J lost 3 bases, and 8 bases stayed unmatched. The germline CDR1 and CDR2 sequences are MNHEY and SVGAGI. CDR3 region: CASSTRDRLTDTQYF. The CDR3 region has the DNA TGTGCCAGCAGCACCCGGGACAGGCTAACAGATACGCAGTATTTT.

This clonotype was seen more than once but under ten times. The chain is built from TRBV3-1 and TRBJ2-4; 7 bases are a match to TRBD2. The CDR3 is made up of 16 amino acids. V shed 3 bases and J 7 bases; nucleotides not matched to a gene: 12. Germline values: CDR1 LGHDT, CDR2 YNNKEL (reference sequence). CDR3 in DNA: TGTGCCAGCAGCCATCCCCGCCTTGGGGGGGGGAACATTCAGTACTTC. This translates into CASSHPRLGGGNIQYF.

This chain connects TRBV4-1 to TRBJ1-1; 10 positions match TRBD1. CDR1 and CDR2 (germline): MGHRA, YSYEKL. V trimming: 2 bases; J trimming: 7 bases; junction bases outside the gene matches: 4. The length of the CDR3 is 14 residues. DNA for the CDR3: TGCGCCAGCAGCCAACGACAGGGGGCTATTGAAGCTTTCTTT. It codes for CASSQRQGAIEAFF.

DNA of the CDR3: TGCAGTGCCCTTGGACAGGGAGGGAGCTACGAGCAGTACTTC. Its translation: CSALGQGGSYEQYF. The rearrangement joins TRBV20-1 to TRBJ2-7; D might be TRBD1 (8 bases). The germline gives CDR1 DFQATT, CDR2 SNEGSKA (reference sequence). CDR3 length equals 14 residues. The V gene lost 6 bases and the J gene lost 3 bases, with 18 bases spanning the gap.

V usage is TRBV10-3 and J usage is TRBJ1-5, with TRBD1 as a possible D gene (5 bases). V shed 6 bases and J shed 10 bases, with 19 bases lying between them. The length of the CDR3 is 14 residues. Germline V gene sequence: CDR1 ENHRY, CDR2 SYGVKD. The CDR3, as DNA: TGTGCCATCAGAGAATCACAAAAAGGGGACCCCCAGCATTTT. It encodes CAIRESQKGDPQHF.

The CDR3 DNA follows: TGTGCCAGCAGTTCCCAGGGGGCGCCCCCCCAATATGGCTACACCTTC. This codes for CASSSQGAPPQYGYTF. The V call is TRBV28, the J call TRBJ1-2; 8 bases are shared with TRBD1. Germline CDR1 reads MDHEN; CDR2 reads SYDVKM. The CDR3 has 16 residues. Trimming removed 4 bases from V and 5 bases from J; junction bases left unmatched: 12.

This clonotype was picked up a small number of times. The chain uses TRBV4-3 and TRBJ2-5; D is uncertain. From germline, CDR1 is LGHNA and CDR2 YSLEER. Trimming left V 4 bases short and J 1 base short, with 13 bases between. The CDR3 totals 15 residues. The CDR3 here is CASSPSLTGQETQYF. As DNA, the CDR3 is TGCGCCAGCAGCCCCTCGTTAACGGGCCAAGAGACCCAGTACTTC.

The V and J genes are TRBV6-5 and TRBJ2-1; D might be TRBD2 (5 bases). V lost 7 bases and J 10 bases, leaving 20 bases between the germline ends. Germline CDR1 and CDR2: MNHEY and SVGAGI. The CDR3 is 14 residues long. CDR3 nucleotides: TGTGCCAGCAATTCTAGCCTAGGAAATAACGAGCAGTTCTTC. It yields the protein CASNSSLGNNEQFF.